These T cell receptor beta chains were read from a single sample in a study of OX40 agonist ivuxolimab in advanced cancers. TCRdb keeps only in-frame clones here, not all; method: immunoSEQ multiplex PCR. In the table there are 20,000 to 25,000 clones, around four fifths of which are singletons. This specimen consisted of CD4+ or CD8+ T cells sorted from blood, obtained in a trial of the OX40 agonist ivuxolimab. The receptors originated from an adult with an advanced solid tumor such as melanoma, head and neck, liver or kidney cancer. The CDR3 runs from the conserved cysteine through the conserved F or W.

TRBV5-1,TRBJ1-3,CASSFRDSIAGNTIYF
TRBV25-1,TRBJ2-5,CASSEYGSKETQYF
TRBV7-2,TRBJ2-3,CASRRAGGSGTDTQYF
TRBV7-3,TRBJ2-1,CASSLVGGGSRIGNEQFF
TRBV10-1,TRBJ2-2,CASNLITGDPANTGELFF
TRBV9,TRBJ2-1,CASSVGNSPDLGEQFF
TRBV25-1,TRBJ2-3,CASSEQTYTDTQYF
TRBV5-1,TRBJ2-2,CASSFRANTGELFF
TRBV9,TRBJ2-1,CASSASGGSLGNEQFF
TRBV4-1,TRBJ1-5,CASSQVLTNQPQHF
TRBV11-2,TRBJ2-7,CASSPWAGGGYEQYF
TRBV5-6,-,CASKGNTEPFYEQYF
TRBV7-6,TRBJ1-5,CASSLGAVNQPQHF
TRBV29-1,TRBJ2-4,CSVDPYRDRGAGNIQYF
TRBV19,TRBJ2-3,CASSIGGQGADTQYF
TRBV28,TRBJ2-7,CASQSISGEQYF
TRBV7-3,TRBJ2-1,CASSLTALGAYNEQFF
TRBV2,TRBJ1-1,CASSRPGGSGNTEAFF
TRBV30,TRBJ2-5,CAWSATGGLEETQYF
TRBV19,TRBJ2-7,CASSMGQGASYEQYF
TRBV9,TRBJ2-1,CASSVAGGKYNEQFF
TRBV14,TRBJ1-4,CASSQAGQGLEKLFF
TRBV7-2,TRBJ1-3,CANTPSVGAARGNTIYF
TRBV11-2,TRBJ2-7,CASSLDFWTFYRYEQYF
TRBV7-9,TRBJ2-3,CASSTRTSGRSDTQYF
TRBV27,TRBJ2-1,CASSLWGVLNEQFF
TRBV6-6,TRBJ1-1,CASSYLPALNTEAFF
TRBV2,TRBJ2-1,CASADSYNEQFF
TRBV2,TRBJ2-7,CASSERVTGVREQYF
TRBV2,TRBJ2-7,CASSEAGGTGLEQYF
TRBV12-2,TRBJ1-5,CASRTVHHQPQHF
TRBV10-3,TRBJ2-2,CAISGIAGGTGELFF
TRBV25-1,TRBJ2-2,CASSDPTGTGVSGELFF
TRBV10-3,TRBJ2-1,CAISSPPGPNSYNEQFF
TRBV9,TRBJ2-1,CASSVSPYNEQFF
TRBV9,TRBJ2-5,CASSVAGREETQYF
TRBV6-4,TRBJ2-3,CASSDSSGSGADTQYF
TRBV2,TRBJ2-7,CASSEGGTGQSSYEQYF
TRBV7-8,TRBJ2-3,CASFGTDTQYF
TRBV4-2,TRBJ2-3,CASSQVHSGSADTQYF
TRBV10-3,TRBJ1-1,CAISETGGSTEAFF
TRBV7-6,TRBJ1-5,CASSLDHNQPQHF
TRBV7-3,TRBJ2-2,CASSVYPTGVDTGELFF
TRBV29-1,TRBJ2-7,CSVVTGHLSYEQYF
TRBV9,TRBJ2-7,CASSVEREGPGEQYF
TRBV7-6,TRBJ2-1,CASSLLAGLDEQFF
TRBV7-9,TRBJ2-1,CASSSPSQQGNEQFF
TRBV11-3,TRBJ2-1,CASSLGGGNEQFF
TRBV5-1,TRBJ2-2,CASSLVQDNTGELFF
TRBV30,TRBJ1-1,CAWSADRRTEAFF